This paragraph covers one TCR beta chain sequence. What it binds is unknown. Deletions cut 5 bases from V and 3 bases from J, with 14 bases between. The CDR3 consists of 15 residues. Germline-derived CDR1 and CDR2 are MNHNS and SASEGT. The data derive from a study of cytomegalovirus exposure and HLA in healthy donors. The PCR was carried out with 60 Vbeta primers and 13 Jbeta primers. Generated by immunoSEQ multiplex PCR, the TCRdb table keeps only in-frame clones and is missing some. This sample has 63,000 or so clones, with roughly 75% found just once. Study-level results: Available immune exposure information covered CMV serostatus only. A list of roughly 160 TCR beta chains associated with cytomegalovirus was given. Later analysis demonstrated an association between a missense DCLRE1C variant and TCR beta V- and J-gene trimming.

This receptor was obtained from a woman aged 25 to 45 in good health and CMV-seronegative. The sequenced sample was PBMCs. The genes are TRBV6-1 and TRBJ2-1; tentatively, D is TRBD1 (6 bases). The CDR3 reads CASSLTGESYNEQFF. The CDR3 nucleotides read TGTGCCAGCAGTTTGACAGGAGAAAGCTACAATGAGCAGTTCTTC.